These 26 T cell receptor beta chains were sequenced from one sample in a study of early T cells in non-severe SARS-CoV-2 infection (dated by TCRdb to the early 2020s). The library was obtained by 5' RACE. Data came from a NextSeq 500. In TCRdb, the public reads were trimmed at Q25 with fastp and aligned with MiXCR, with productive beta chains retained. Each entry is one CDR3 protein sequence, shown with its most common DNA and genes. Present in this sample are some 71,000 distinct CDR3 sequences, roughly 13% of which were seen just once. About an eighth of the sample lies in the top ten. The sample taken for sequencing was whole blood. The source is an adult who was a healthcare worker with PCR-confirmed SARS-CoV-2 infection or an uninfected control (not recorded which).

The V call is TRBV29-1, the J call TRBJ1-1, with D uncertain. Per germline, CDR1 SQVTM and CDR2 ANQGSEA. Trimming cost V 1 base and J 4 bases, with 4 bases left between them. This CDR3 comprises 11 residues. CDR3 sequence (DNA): TGCAGCGTTGAAGGGATCACTGAAGCTTTCTTT. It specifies CSVEGITEAFF.

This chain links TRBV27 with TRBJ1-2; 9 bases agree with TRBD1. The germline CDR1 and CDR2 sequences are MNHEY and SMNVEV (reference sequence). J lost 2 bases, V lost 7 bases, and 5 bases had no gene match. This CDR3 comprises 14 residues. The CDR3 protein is CASKEQGANYGYTF. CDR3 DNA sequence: TGTGCCAGCAAAGAACAGGGGGCAAACTATGGCTACACCTTC.

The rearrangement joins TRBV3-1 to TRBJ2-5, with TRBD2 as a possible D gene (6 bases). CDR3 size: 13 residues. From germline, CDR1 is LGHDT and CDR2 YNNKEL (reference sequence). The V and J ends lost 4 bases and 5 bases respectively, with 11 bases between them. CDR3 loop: CASSPGGRETQYF. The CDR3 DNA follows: TGTGCCAGCAGCCCAGGAGGGAGGGAGACCCAGTACTTC.

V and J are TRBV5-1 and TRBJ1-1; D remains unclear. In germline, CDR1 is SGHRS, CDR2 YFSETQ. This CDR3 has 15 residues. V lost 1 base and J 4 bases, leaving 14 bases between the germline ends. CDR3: CASSLLPRGFTEAFF. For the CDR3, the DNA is TGCGCCAGCAGCTTGCTCCCTAGAGGGTTCACTGAAGCTTTCTTT.

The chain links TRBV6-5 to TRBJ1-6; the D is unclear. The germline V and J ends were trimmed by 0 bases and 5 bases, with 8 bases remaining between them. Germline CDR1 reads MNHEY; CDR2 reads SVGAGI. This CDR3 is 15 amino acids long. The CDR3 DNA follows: TGTGCCAGCAGTTACTCTCGCCAGAATAATTCACCCCTCCACTTT. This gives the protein CASSYSRQNNSPLHF.

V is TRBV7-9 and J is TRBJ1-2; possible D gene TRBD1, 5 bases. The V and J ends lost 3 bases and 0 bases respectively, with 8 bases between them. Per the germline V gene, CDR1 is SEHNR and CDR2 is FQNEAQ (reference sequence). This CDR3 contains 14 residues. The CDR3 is CASSLTVANYGYTF. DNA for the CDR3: TGTGCCAGCAGCTTGACAGTCGCTAACTATGGCTACACCTTC. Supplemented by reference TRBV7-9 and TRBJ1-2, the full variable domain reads DTGVSQNPRHKITKRGQNVTFRCDPISEHNRLYWYRQTLGQGPEFLTYFQNEAQLEKSRLLSDRFSAERPKGSFSTLEIQRTEQGDSAMYLCASSLTVANYGYTFGSGTRLTVV.

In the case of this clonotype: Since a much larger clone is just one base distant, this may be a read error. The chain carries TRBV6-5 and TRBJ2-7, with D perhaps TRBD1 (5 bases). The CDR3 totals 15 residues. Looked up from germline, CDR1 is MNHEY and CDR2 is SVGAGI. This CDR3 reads CASNYNGAPSYEQYF. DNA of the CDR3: TGTGCCAGCAATTACAATGGGGCCCCGTCCTACGAGCAGTACTTC.

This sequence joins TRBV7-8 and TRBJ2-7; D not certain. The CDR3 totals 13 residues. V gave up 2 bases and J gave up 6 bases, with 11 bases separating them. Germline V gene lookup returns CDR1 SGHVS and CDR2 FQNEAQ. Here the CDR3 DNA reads TGTGCCAGCAGCTTAAACATGGCCGTCGAGCAGTACTTC. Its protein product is CASSLNMAVEQYF. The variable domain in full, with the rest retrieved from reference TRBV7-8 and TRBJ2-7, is GAGVSQSPRYKVAKRGQDVALRCDPISGHVSLFWYQQALGQGPEFLTYFQNEAQLDKSGLPSDRFFAERPEGSVSTLKIQRTQQEDSAVYLCASSLNMAVEQYFGPGTRLTVT.

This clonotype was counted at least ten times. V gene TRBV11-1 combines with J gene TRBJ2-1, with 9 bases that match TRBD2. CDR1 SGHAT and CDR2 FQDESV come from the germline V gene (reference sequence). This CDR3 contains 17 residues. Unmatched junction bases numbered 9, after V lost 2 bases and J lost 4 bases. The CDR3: CASSLLGGGDTYNEQFF. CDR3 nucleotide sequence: TGTGCCAGCAGCTTATTGGGCGGGGGGGATACATACAATGAGCAGTTCTTC.

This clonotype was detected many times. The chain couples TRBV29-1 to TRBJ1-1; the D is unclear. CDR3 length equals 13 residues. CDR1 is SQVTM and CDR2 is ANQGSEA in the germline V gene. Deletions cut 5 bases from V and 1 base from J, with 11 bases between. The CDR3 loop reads CSVLGDTNTEAFF. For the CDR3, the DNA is TGCAGCGTTCTTGGGGATACGAACACTGAAGCTTTCTTT.

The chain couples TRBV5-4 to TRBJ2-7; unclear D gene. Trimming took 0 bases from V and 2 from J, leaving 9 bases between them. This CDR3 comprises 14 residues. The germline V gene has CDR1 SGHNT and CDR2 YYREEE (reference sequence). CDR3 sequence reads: CASSLGLETYEQYF. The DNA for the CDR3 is TGTGCCAGCAGCTTGGGGCTAGAGACCTACGAGCAGTACTTC.

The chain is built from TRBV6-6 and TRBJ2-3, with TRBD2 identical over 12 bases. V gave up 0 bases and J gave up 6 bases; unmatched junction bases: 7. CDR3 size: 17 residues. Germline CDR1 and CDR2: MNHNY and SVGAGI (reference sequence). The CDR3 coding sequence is TGTGCCAGCAGTTACTCCCGACTAGCGGGGGTGCCCGATACGCAGTATTTT. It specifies CASSYSRLAGVPDTQYF.

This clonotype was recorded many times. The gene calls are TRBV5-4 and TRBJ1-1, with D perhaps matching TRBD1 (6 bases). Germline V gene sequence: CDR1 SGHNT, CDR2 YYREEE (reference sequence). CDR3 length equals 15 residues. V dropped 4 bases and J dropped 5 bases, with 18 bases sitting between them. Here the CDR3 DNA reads TGTGCCAGCAGCCCATCGACAGGAAGAGAGACTGAAGCTTTCTTT. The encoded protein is CASSPSTGRETEAFF. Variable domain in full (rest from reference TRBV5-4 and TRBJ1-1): ETGVTQSPTHLIKTRGQQVTLRCSSQSGHNTVSWYQQALGQGPQFIFQYYREEENGRGNFPPRFSGLQFPNYSSELNVNALELDDSALYLCASSPSTGRETEAFFGQGTRLTVV.

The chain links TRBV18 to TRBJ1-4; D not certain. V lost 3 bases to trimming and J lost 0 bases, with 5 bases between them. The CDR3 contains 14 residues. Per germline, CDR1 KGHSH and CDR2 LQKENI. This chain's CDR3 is CASSPRTTNEKLFF. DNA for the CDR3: TGTGCCAGCTCACCCCGGACAACTAATGAAAAACTGTTTTTT.

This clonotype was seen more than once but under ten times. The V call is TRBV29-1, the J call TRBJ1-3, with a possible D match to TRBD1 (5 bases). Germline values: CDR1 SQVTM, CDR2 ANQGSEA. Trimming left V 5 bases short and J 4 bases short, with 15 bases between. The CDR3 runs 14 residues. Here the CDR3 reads CSVSGEQGGNTIYF. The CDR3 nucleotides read TGCAGCGTTTCGGGGGAGCAGGGAGGAAACACCATATATTTT.

The CDR3: CASSLLRVGLYNEQFF. DNA of the CDR3: TGTGCCAGCAGCTTGCTCAGGGTAGGTTTATACAATGAGCAGTTCTTC. This chain connects TRBV13 to TRBJ2-1; maybe TRBD1 (5 bases). The germline V gene encodes CDR1 PRHDT and CDR2 FYEKMQ (reference sequence). This CDR3 spans 16 amino acids. The ends were cut back, 3 bases at V and 4 bases at J, with 16 bases in the middle.

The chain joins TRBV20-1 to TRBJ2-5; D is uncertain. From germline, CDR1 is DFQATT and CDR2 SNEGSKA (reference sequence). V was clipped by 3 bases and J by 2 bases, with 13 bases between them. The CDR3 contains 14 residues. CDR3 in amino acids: CSASPLGYQETQYF. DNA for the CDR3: TGCAGTGCTAGCCCCCTAGGTTATCAAGAGACCCAGTACTTC.

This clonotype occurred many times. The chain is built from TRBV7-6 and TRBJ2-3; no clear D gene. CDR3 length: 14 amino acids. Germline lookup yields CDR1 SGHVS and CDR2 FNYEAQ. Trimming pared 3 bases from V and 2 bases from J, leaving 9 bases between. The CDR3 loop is CASSLRQHTDTQYF. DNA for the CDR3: TGTGCCAGCAGCTTGAGACAACACACAGATACGCAGTATTTT.

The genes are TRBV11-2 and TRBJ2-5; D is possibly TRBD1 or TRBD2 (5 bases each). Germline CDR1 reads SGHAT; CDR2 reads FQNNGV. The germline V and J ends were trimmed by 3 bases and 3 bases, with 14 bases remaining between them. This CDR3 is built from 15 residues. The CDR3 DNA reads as TGTGCCAGCAGCTTGAGGGGCCGGGATAAAGAGACCCAGTACTTC. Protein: CASSLRGRDKETQYF.

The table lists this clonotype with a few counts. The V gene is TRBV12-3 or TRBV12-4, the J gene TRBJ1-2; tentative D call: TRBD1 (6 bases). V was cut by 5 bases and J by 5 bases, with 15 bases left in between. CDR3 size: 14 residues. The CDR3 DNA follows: TGTGCCAGCAGTAAAAACAGGGTTTGGTATGGCTACACCTTC. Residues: CASSKNRVWYGYTF.

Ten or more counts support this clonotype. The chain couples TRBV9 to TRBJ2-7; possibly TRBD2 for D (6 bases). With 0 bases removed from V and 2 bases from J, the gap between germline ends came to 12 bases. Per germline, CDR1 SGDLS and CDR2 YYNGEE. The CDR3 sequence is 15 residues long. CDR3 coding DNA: TGTGCCAGCAGCGTAGCCCAGGGAGGACCCTACGAGCAGTACTTC. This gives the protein CASSVAQGGPYEQYF.

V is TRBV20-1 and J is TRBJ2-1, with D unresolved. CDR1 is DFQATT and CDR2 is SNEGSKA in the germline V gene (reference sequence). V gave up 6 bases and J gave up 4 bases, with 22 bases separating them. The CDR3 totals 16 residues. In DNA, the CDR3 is TGCAGTGCGTGGAAGACCTTAGCTAATCGGTACAATGAGCAGTTCTTC. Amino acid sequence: CSAWKTLANRYNEQFF.

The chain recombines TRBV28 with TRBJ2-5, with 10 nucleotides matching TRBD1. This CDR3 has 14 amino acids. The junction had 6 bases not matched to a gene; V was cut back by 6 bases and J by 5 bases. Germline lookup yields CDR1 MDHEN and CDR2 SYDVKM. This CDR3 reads CASRETGGAETQYF. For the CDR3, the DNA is TGTGCCAGCAGGGAGACAGGGGGCGCGGAGACCCAGTACTTC.

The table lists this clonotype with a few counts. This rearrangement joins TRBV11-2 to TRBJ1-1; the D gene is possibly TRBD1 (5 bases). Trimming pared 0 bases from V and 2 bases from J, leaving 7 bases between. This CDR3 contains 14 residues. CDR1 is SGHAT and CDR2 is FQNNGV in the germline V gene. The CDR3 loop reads CASSLDRVNTEAFF. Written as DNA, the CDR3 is TGTGCCAGCAGCTTAGACAGGGTTAACACTGAAGCTTTCTTT. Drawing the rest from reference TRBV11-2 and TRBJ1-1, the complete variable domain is EAGVAQSPRYKIIEKRQSVAFWCNPISGHATLYWYQQILGQGPKLLIQFQNNGVVDDSQLPKDRFSAERLKGVDSTLKIQPAKLEDSAVYLCASSLDRVNTEAFFGQGTRLTVV.

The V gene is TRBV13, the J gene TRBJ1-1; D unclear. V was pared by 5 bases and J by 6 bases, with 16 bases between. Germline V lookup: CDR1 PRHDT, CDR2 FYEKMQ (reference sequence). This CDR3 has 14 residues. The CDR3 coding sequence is TGTGCCAGCAGCCCGAATTCAGTGACGGCTGAAGCTTTCTTT. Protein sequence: CASSPNSVTAEAFF.

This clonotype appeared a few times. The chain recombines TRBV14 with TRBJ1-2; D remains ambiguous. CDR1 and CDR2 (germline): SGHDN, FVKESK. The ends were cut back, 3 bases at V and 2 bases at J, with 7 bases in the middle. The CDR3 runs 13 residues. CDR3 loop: CASSQSGNYGYTF. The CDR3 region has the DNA TGTGCCAGCAGCCAGTCGGGGAACTATGGCTACACCTTC. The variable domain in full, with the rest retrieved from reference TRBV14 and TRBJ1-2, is EAGVTQFPSHSVIEKGQTVTLRCDPISGHDNLYWYRRVMGKEIKFLLHFVKESKQDESGMPNNRFLAERTGGTYSTLKVQPAELEDSGVYFCASSQSGNYGYTFGSGTRLTVV.